This T cell receptor (beta chain) was sequenced in a study of T-cell reconstitution after alpha-beta-depleted transplantation in children. This clonotype was seen repeatedly, ten times or more. The antigen remains unidentified. General study findings and limits: Roughly two months post-transplant, alpha-beta T cells reportedly originated from several hundred graft clones that had expanded. Several patients had high TCRbeta diversity at day 60; it came from surviving recipient T cells and thymic progenitors. One year after transplant, T-cell counts and diversity came mostly from newly produced T cells.

Trimming stripped 4 bases from V and 0 bases from J, with 8 bases between. CDR3 length: 15 residues. Germline V gene sequence: CDR1 SGHRS, CDR2 YFSETQ. Using unique molecular identifiers, the investigators prepared the TCRbeta library. TCRdb re-analysed the PCR reads in MiXCR, keeping a single row per CDR3 protein. The table has 780,000 or so distinct CDR3 sequences, roughly 15% seen once; the top ten hold roughly 5%. Sample: PBMCs, mostly from graft donor cells, taken 360 days after TCRalphabeta/CD19-depleted stem cell transplant. The sequence was obtained from a male patient between 10 and 17 years old who had a stem cell transplant for acute lymphoblastic leukemia, so the T cells may come from the graft donor. This chain joins TRBV5-1 and TRBJ2-6; no clear D gene. The CDR3 coding sequence is TGCGCCAGCAGCGAAGGAATCTCTGGGGCCAACGTCCTGACTTTC. This encodes CASSEGISGANVLTF.